This T cell receptor (beta chain) was observed in a study of siplizumab effects on memory and regulatory T cells. Study-wide background: Paired mixed lymphocyte reaction conditions consisted of siplizumab at roughly 1 ug/mL or no drug. General study findings and limits: Siplizumab produced a significant drop in alloreactive sequences attributable to unstimulated CD4+ memory cells. The majority of clones, roughly 80-95% of proliferating CD4+ or CD8+ clones, lacked an assignable naive or memory phenotype. Where siplizumab was present, mappable alloreactive CD4+ clones averaged around 63% Treg-derived, compared with less than 35% in controls.

About this clone: Its specificity is not known.

Profiling relied on immunoSEQ multiplex PCR, and the TCRdb table lists in-frame clones only, not all of them. The sample has approximately 13,000 clones, about 40% seen once. Kept together in coculture, the mixed lymphocyte reaction cells spent five to six days at 37°C. CDR1 is MNHEY, CDR2 SMNVEV, per germline (reference sequence). This CDR3 is 13 amino acids long. Trimming took off 3 bases at V and 4 bases at J, with 9 bases between the two ends. The J gene is TRBJ1-1, the V gene TRBV27, with D hard to call. The specimen sequenced was CFSE-low (dividing) CD8+ T cells sorted from an allogeneic mixed lymphocyte reaction. The TCR was taken from a human donor in good health; the cells came from an allogeneic mixed lymphocyte reaction. The chain's CDR3 is CASSLGSGTEAFF. The DNA of the CDR3 is TGTGCCAGCAGTTTGGGGTCGGGCACTGAAGCTTTCTTT.